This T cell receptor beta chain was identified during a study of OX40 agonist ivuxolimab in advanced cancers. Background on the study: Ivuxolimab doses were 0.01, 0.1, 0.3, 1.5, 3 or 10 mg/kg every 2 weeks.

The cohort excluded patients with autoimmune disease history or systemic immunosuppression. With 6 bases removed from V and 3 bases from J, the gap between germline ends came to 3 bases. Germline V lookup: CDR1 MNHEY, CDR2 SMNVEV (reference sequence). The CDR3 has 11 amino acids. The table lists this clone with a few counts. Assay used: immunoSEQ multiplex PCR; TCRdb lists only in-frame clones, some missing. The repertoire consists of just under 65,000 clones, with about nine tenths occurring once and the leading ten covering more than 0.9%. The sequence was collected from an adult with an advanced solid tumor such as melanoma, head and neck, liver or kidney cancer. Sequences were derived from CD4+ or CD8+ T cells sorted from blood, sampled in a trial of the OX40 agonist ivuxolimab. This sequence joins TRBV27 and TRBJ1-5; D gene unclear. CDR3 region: CASSLNQPQHF. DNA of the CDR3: TGTGCCAGCAGCCTCAATCAGCCCCAGCATTTT.